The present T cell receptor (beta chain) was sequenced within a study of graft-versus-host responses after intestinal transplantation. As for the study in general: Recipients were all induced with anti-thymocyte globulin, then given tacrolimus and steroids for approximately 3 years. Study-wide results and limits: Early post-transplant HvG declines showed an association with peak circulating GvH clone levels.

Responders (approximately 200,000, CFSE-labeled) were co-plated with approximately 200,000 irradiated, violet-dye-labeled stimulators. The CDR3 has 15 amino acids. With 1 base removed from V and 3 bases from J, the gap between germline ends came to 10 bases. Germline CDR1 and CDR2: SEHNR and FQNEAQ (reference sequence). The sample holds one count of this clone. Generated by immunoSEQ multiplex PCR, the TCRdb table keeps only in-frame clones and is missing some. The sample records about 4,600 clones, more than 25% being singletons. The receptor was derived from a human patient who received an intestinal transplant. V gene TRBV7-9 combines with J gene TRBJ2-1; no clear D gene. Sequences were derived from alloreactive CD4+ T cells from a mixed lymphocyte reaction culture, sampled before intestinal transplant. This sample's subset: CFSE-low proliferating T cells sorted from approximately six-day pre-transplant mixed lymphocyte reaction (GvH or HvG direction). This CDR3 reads CASSLGLGLYNEQFF. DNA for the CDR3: TGTGCCAGCAGCTTAGGGCTAGGGCTCTACAATGAGCAGTTCTTC.